This T cell receptor (beta chain) was retrieved from a study of metastatic and nonmetastatic thyroid tumors. Overall study context: Across peripheral blood and tumor or nodule tissue samples taken from malignant and benign thyroid patients, the repertoires were compared with one another.

The CDR3 sequence is 17 residues long. Germline lookup yields CDR1 SGHRS and CDR2 YFSETQ. The V gene end was trimmed by 4 bases and the J gene end by 0 bases; junction bases not matched to a gene: 5. This clone was picked up many times. Its antigen is unidentified. A much larger clone is a single base away; this may be a read error. The missing conserved phenylalanine or tryptophan at the end of this CDR3 makes a read error likely. How the authors handled the data: The study built a papillary thyroid cancer distant-metastasis classifier from CDR3 differences across clinicopathological groups. TCRdb reprocessed the PCR reads via MiXCR. The V and J calls were not made by the authors but by TCRdb's processing. The sample consists of some 21,000 clones, approximately 25% of them appearing once. Patients underwent thyroid surgery, and none had received any treatment before it. Overall study findings and caveats: For both blood and tumor, malignant thyroid tumors reportedly showed significantly higher TCR beta diversity than benign nodules did.

This chain uses TRBV5-1 with TRBJ2-2; 11 bases align to TRBD2. Sequencing used tumor tissue. The clonotype originates from a female donor with papillary thyroid cancer or a benign thyroid nodule (not recorded which). Some clones in this sample may be carry-over from other donors' samples. Here the CDR3 reads CASSQGLAGPNTGELFS. The CDR3 bases are TGCGCCAGCAGCCAAGGACTAGCGGGTCCGAACACCGGGGAGCTGTTTTCT.